This TCR beta chain was captured by sequencing in a study of T-cell reconstitution after alpha-beta-depleted transplantation in children. Points on this clonotype: Its antigen is not identified. This may be a read error: a much more frequent sequence differs by one nucleotide.

Study observations and caveats: It was surviving recipient T cells and thymic progenitors that gave some patients high TCRbeta diversity at day 60. Reportedly, only several hundred clones from non-depleted graft cells drove alpha-beta T-cell counts at about two months. T-cell counts and diversity were attributed mostly to newly produced T cells one year after transplant.

In germline, CDR1 is SGHRS, CDR2 YFSETQ. Trimming cost V 5 bases and J 5 bases, with 16 bases left between them. This CDR3 spans 14 amino acids. Library preparation (for TCRbeta) was performed with unique molecular identifiers. TCRdb used MiXCR to reprocess the PCR reads, holding one entry per CDR3 protein. Of roughly 120,000 distinct CDR3 sequences listed, about 23% are singletons. Sequencing was performed on PBMCs, mostly from graft donor cells, taken 180 days after TCRalphabeta/CD19-depleted stem cell transplant. V usage is TRBV5-1 and J usage is TRBJ2-5, with a possible D match to TRBD1 (6 bases). The clonotype was recovered from a male patient between 2 and 10 years old who had a stem cell transplant for chronic granulomatous disease, so the T cells may come from the graft donor. The CDR3 sequence is CASSIGGTHETQYF. The CDR3 nucleotides are TGCGCCAGCAGTATAGGGGGTACCCACGAGACCCAGTACTTC.